Described below is a single T cell receptor beta chain sequence and its context. Its matching antigen is unknown. MiXCR was run by TCRdb on the 5' RACE reads, yielding one entry per CDR3 protein. The data show almost 350,000 distinct CDR3 sequences, around a fifth seen once. The data derive from a study of T-cell memory formation after mild COVID-19. Study-wide results and caveats: The finding that pre-infection memory included some responding clones suggested that cross-reactive memory joined.

Germline CDR1 reads LGHNA; CDR2 reads YSLEER. The CDR3 is 14 amino acids. The V and J ends lost 0 bases and 10 bases respectively, with 10 bases between them. The V gene is TRBV4-3, the J gene TRBJ1-6; no definite D call. The sample taken for sequencing was PBMCs or a T cell subset sorted from them (not recorded which). The origin of this receptor is a man between 18 and 35 years old who had mild COVID-19 (a few samples of this study predate the infection). Cell type and time point are not known. The CDR3 is CASSQEDRRSPLHF. The CDR3 DNA reads TGCGCCAGCAGCCAAGAAGATCGGCGATCACCCCTCCACTTT.